The sequence of this T cell receptor beta chain was determined in a study of blood T cells in healthy people across ages (dated by TCRdb to between 2014 and 2017). A note on the overall study: Template switching captured roughly one uniquely barcoded TCR beta cDNA molecule per two T cells in model experiments. To track age-related changes in TCR beta repertoire diversity, the study relied on deep sequencing normalized with unique cDNA molecular identifiers. The donors were split into four age groups: young (average roughly 15 years), middle-aged (39), aged (over 55) and long-lived (approximately 80). For two donors (one aged 18 to 30 and one aged 80 or older), the study analyzed two additional independent replicas of 1 million unique cDNA reads from the same blood draw. Donors of different ages were randomly distributed across sequencing lanes to avoid experimental bias. Overall results and qualifications from the work: The CMV infection status of donors was not known, potentially confounding age-related changes in expanded clonotypes. There was a strong correlation between observed TCR beta diversity and the percentage of naive T cells measured by flow cytometry. Compared with the aged group, the long-lived group had more naive CD4+ T cells, fewer expanded clones and increased TCR diversity, a pattern suggesting age selection. As age increased, observed TCR beta diversity per million T cells dropped in a roughly linear way, and a significant reduction was already evident by age 40. Total diversity estimates from one million sequenced T cells were considered lower bounds and underestimates. Since profiling was done on bulk unsorted PBMCs, naive and antigen-experienced compartments could not be conclusively compared.

The CDR3 covers 15 residues, taking in both the cysteine and the phenylalanine. The CDR3 DNA has 45 bases and is translated from base 1. Cut back by 2 bases and 3 bases, the V and J ends lie 12 bases apart. Based on the germline V gene, the CDR1 and CDR2 sequences are SGHTA and FQGNSA. Systemically healthy Caucasian individuals from Russia, approximately 39 in total and aged about 6 to 90 years, were included as donors. Each donor gave approximately 10 milliliters of peripheral blood, collected into EDTA-treated Vacutainer tubes. PBMCs were isolated by Ficoll-Paque density-gradient centrifugation, with at least 6 million obtained per sample. Total RNA, at least 6 micrograms per sample, was extracted from PBMCs with Trizol reagent. For every donor, flow cytometry on a PBMC aliquot measured the percentage of naive CD45RAhigh/CD27high T cells. Library preparation used 5' RACE. Sequencer: Illumina HiSeq 2500. A second roughly 6 to 12 cycle PCR used a sample-barcoded 5' primer and a J-beta primer mix. A template-switch 5' adaptor carrying 12 random nucleotides introduced a unique molecular identifier onto each TCR beta cDNA molecule. At least 3 million CDR3-containing paired-end reads were obtained from each sample. The Mint cDNA synthesis kit, primed by a TRBC-specific oligonucleotide, was used to synthesize first-strand cDNA from all RNA. Following uracil-DNA glycosylase treatment, a first 18-cycle PCR with universal primers M1SS and BC2_uni_R was performed on all cDNA. The original pipeline was this. For normalization, 1 million high-quality reads were randomly selected from each sample, with every read carrying a distinct molecular identifier. Reads sharing molecular identifiers were discarded rather than binned into consensus sequences. CDR3 identification, clonotype clustering and error correction used MiTCR with a Q25 quality threshold and the strictest error-elimination algorithm. A nonparametric unseen species model using Euler transformation provided a lower-bound estimate of total TCR beta diversity. TCRdb cleaned the public reads at Q25 with fastp, built clones with MiXCR and kept in-frame beta chains. Rows with one shared CDR3 protein collapse into an entry with the most common genes and DNA. TCRdb's processing, not the authors', yielded these V and J calls. This sample comprises about 2 million distinct CDR3 sequences, 40% to 55% of them detected only once. The ten largest clones take up less than 2.5% of the sample.

A word on this clonotype: Its antigen is still unknown. The record has no base qualities; no much larger clone is one base away.

The V gene is TRBV7-2 and the J gene is TRBJ2-3, and TRBD2 may be the D gene, going by 6 matching bases. The TCR was taken from a woman in her 40s in good health. Sequenced sample: blood. This receptor has the CDR3 CASSLPPEGTDTQYF. The base sequence is TGTGCCAGCAGCTTACCCCCGGAGGGGACAGATACGCAGTATTTT.